What follows is one T cell receptor (beta chain) and its context. Its antigen is as yet unknown. This entry belongs to a study of cytomegalovirus exposure and HLA in healthy donors. V was clipped by 3 bases and J by 0 bases; unmatched bases: 4. The CDR3 loop spans 15 amino acids. Per germline, CDR1 LNHDA and CDR2 SQIVND (reference sequence). Study-level points and caveats: Listed as cytomegalovirus-associated were 150 to 200 TCR beta chains. Evidence from a later analysis indicated that most CMV-associated TCR beta chains looked HLA-restricted.

PCR used 60 Vbeta primers and 13 Jbeta primers. Some clones are missing from TCRdb's copy, which holds only in-frame ones; the method was immunoSEQ multiplex PCR. The data contain fewer than 250,000 clones, roughly 77% of them singletons. Sequenced: PBMCs. V is TRBV19 and J is TRBJ2-5; 7 bases align to TRBD1. This TCR was recovered from a male donor in good health and CMV-seropositive. In nucleotides, the CDR3 is TGTGCCAGTAGTATTATGGGACAGAACCAAGAGACCCAGTACTTC. The encoded protein is CASSIMGQNQETQYF.